This T cell receptor (beta chain) emerged from a study of OX40 agonist ivuxolimab in advanced cancers. Across the study: Those enrolled were roughly 80% male, with a mean age of approximately 60 years and ages from roughly 23 to 80.

About this clone itself: Antigen: not known.

Only in-frame clones appear in the TCRdb table, and some are missing; sequencing was by immunoSEQ multiplex PCR. The table shows about 100,000 clones, with roughly 90% occurring only once. Study conclusions and caveats: Researchers report that CD8+ T cells had, on average, more expanded clones than CD4+. Dosing at 0.1 to 3.0 mg/kg was accompanied by clonal expansion of CD4+ and CD8+ blood T cells by week 6.

V was clipped by 0 bases and J by 3 bases, with 13 bases between them. The length of the CDR3 is 15 residues. Germline lookup yields CDR1 SGHRS and CDR2 YFSETQ. V usage is TRBV5-1 and J usage is TRBJ2-7; a weak D match, TRBD2 (5 bases). The sequence was collected from an adult with an advanced solid tumor such as melanoma, head and neck, liver or kidney cancer. The sequenced sample was CD4+ or CD8+ T cells sorted from blood, obtained in a trial of the OX40 agonist ivuxolimab. The CDR3 sequence: CASSLATGNFYEQYF. Written as DNA, the CDR3 is TGCGCCAGCAGCTTGGCGACCGGGAACTTCTACGAGCAGTACTTC.